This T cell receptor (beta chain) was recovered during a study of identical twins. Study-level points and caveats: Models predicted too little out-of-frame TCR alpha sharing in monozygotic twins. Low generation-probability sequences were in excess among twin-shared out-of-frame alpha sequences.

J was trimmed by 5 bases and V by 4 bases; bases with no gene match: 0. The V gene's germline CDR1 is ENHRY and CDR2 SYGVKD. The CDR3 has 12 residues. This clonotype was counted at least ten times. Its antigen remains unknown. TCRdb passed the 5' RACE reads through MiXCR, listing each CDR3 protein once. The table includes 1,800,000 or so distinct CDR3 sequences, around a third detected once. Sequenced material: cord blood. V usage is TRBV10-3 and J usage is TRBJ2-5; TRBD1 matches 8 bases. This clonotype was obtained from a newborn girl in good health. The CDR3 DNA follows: TGTGCCATCAGTGGACAGGGGGAGACCCAGTACTTC. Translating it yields CAISGQGETQYF.